The next 12 T cell receptor beta chains were all read from a single sample in a study of metastatic and nonmetastatic thyroid tumors. Every patient was untreated before thyroid surgery. TCRdb re-processed the PCR reads through MiXCR. This sample has tens of thousands of clones, with 15% to 20% found just once. Material: blood. The receptors come from a female donor with papillary thyroid cancer or a benign thyroid nodule (not recorded which). Some clones in this sample may be carry-over from other donors' samples.

This clone is a singleton in its sample. CDR3 sequence: CASSPGQGAETQYF. Written as DNA, the CDR3 is TGTGCCAGCAGCCCGGGACAGGGCGCTGAGACCCAGTACTTC. The chain uses TRBV3-1 and TRBJ2-5; 9 bases fit TRBD1. Germline loops: CDR1 LGHDT, CDR2 YNNKEL (reference sequence). J gave up 5 bases and V 4 bases, and 5 bases lay outside the gene matches. The CDR3 length is 14 residues.

In its sample, this clone was seen many times. The DNA of the CDR3 is TGTGCCAGCAGCCCCCAGGGGGCGGGCACCGGGGAGCTGTTTTTT. It encodes CASSPQGAGTGELFF. This rearrangement joins TRBV4-2 to TRBJ2-2; 8 nucleotides agree with TRBD1. Germline loops: CDR1 LGHNA, CDR2 YNFKEQ. The V segment lost 4 bases and the J segment 4 bases; nucleotides outside the gene matches: 5. The CDR3 contains 15 residues.

In the case of this clone: This could be a read error, since a much larger clone is one nucleotide away. The chain uses TRBV9 and TRBJ2-1; D gene ambiguous. The CDR3 loop spans 15 amino acids. Germline values: CDR1 SGDLS, CDR2 YYNGEE. Between the trimmed V and J ends, which lost 4 bases and 8 bases, there was a span of 19 bases. The CDR3: CASSPFEVPGYEQFF. CDR3 DNA: TGTGCCAGCAGCCCGTTTGAAGTCCCCGGGTATGAGCAGTTCTTC.

This clone is classed as medium-sized. This chain connects TRBV27 to TRBJ1-6; no definite D call. CDR1 and CDR2 from the germline V gene are MNHEY and SMNVEV (reference sequence). The CDR3 length is 17 residues. V was cut by 6 bases and J by 3 bases, with 18 bases left in between. CDR3 bases: TGTGCCAGCAGAACCGAGACCCTCAGAAACTATAATTCACCCCTCCACTTT. Its translation: CASRTETLRNYNSPLHF.

On this clone itself: A much larger clonotype is one base distant, so this may be a read error. The conserved phenylalanine or tryptophan normally closing the CDR3 is absent here, so this likely arose from a read error. The V gene is TRBV5-1, the J gene TRBJ2-1; weak D call: TRBD2 (5 bases). The germline CDR1 and CDR2 sequences are SGHRS and YFSETQ. The V and J ends lost 0 bases and 0 bases respectively, with 7 bases between them. The CDR3 loop spans 15 amino acids. The CDR3 region is CASSLDGNSYNEQFL. The DNA for the CDR3 is TGCGCCAGCAGCTTGGACGGGAACTCCTACAATGAGCAGTTCCTC.

This clone was recorded only once. A read error is possible here, since a much larger clone lies one base away. The chain has TRBV3-1 and TRBJ1-1; weak D call: TRBD1 (5 bases). Per the germline V gene, CDR1 is LGHDT and CDR2 is YNNKEL (reference sequence). This CDR3 spans 12 amino acids. CDR3 nucleotides: TGTGCCAGCAGCCAATGGGGGACTGAAGATTTCTTT. This gives the protein CASSQWGTEDFF. The full variable domain, its missing parts supplied by reference TRBV3-1 and TRBJ1-1, is DTAVSQTPKYLVTQMGNDKSIKCEQNLGHDTMYWYKQDSKKFLKIMFSYNNKELIINETVPNRFSPKSPDKAHLNLHINSLELGDSAVYFCASSQWGTEDFFGQGTRLTVV.

The chain links TRBV11-3 to TRBJ2-7; D is unclear. The CDR3 totals 16 residues. With 2 bases removed from V and 5 bases from J, the gap between germline ends came to 19 bases. Germline V gives CDR1 SGHNT, CDR2 YENEEA. The CDR3 DNA sequence: TGTGCCAGCAGCTTAAAAGGGTCCGTACAGTGGCACGAGCAGTACTTC. Its translation: CASSLKGSVQWHEQYF.

By share, this clone ranks as medium-sized. This rearrangement joins TRBV12-3 or TRBV12-4 to TRBJ2-7; D unresolved. With 5 bases removed from V and 7 bases from J, the gap between germline ends came to 12 bases. This CDR3 has 12 residues. In DNA, the CDR3 is TGTGCCAGCAGTATCAGGCTGTTAGAGCAGTACTTC. This sequence encodes CASSIRLLEQYF.

This clone showed up many times. This sequence joins TRBV7-9 and TRBJ1-1, with no clear D. The CDR3 is made up of 12 amino acids. The germline gives CDR1 SEHNR, CDR2 FQNEAQ (reference sequence). The V end lost 3 bases, the J end lost 1 base, and 3 bases lay between the germline ends. DNA for the CDR3: TGTGCCAGCAGCTTCTGGAACACTGAAGCTTTCTTT. Translating it yields CASSFWNTEAFF.

At least ten counts were recorded for this clone. V gene TRBV6-2 or TRBV6-3 combines with J gene TRBJ2-5, with a tentative D call TRBD1 (6 bases). The germline CDR1 and CDR2 sequences are MNHEY and SVGEGT. V was cut by 8 bases and J by 5 bases, with 18 bases left in between. The CDR3 is 14 amino acids. The CDR3 sequence: CASHRAPRGETQYF. The CDR3 DNA reads as TGTGCCAGCCACAGGGCACCGAGGGGCGAGACCCAGTACTTC.

Written as DNA, the CDR3 is TGCGCCAGCAGCTTGGGGCATTGCCCAGATACGCAGTATTTT. This translates into CASSLGHCPDTQYF. J is TRBJ2-3 and V is TRBV5-1; no clear D. This CDR3 spans 14 amino acids. The V gene's germline CDR1 is SGHRS and CDR2 YFSETQ. Trimming shortened V by 0 bases and J by 4 bases, and 9 bases separated the two germline ends.

The CDR3 spells CAWSSFGTVISQPQHF. CDR3 in DNA: TGTGCCTGGAGTTCCTTCGGGACAGTTATCAGTCAGCCCCAGCATTTT. The chain is built from TRBV30 and TRBJ1-5; 7 bases are a match to TRBD1. V shed 2 bases, J shed 6 bases, and the junction held 13 bases outside the gene matches. CDR3 length: 16 amino acids. CDR1 and CDR2 from the germline V gene are GTSNPN and SVGIG (reference sequence).